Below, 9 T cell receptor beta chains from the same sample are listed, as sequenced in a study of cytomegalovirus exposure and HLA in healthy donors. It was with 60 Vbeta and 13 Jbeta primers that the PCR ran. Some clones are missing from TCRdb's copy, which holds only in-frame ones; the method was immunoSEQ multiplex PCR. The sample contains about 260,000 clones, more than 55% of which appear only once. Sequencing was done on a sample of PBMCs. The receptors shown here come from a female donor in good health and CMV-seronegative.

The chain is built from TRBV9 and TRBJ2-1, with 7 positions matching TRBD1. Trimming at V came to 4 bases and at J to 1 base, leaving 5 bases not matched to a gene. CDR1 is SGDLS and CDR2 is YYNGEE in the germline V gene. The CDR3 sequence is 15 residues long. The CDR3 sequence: CASSSGQSSYNEQFF. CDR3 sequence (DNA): TGTGCCAGCAGCTCGGGACAGTCGTCCTACAATGAGCAGTTCTTC.

DNA for the CDR3: TGCGCCAGCAGTGCCCCTAGCGGGGGCTACAATGAGCAGTTCTTC. Its translation: CASSAPSGGYNEQFF. This chain links TRBV10-2 with TRBJ2-1; 10 bases map to TRBD2. The CDR3 is made up of 15 amino acids. Germline CDR1 and CDR2: WSHSY and SAAADI. The trim removed 4 bases at V and 3 bases at J, leaving 3 bases unmatched.

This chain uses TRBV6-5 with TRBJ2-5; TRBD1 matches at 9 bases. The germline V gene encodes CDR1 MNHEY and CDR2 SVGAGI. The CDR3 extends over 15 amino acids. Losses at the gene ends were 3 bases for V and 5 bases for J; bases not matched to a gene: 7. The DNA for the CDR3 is TGTGCCAGCAGTTATTTGACAGGGGGTGTGGAGACCCAGTACTTC. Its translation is CASSYLTGGVETQYF.

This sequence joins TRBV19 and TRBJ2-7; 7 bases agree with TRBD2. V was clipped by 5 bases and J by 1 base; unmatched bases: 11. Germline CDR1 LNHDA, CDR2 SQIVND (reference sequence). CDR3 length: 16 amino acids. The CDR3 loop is CASSSMGQRGSYEQYF. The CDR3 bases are TGTGCCAGTAGTTCAATGGGCCAGCGGGGATCCTACGAGCAGTACTTC.

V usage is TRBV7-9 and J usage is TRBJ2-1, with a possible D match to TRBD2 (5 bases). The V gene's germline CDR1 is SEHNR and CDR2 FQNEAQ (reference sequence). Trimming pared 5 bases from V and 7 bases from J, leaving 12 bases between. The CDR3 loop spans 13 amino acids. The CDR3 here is CASSGWTQNEQFF. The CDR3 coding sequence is TGTGCCAGCAGCGGATGGACTCAAAATGAGCAGTTCTTC.

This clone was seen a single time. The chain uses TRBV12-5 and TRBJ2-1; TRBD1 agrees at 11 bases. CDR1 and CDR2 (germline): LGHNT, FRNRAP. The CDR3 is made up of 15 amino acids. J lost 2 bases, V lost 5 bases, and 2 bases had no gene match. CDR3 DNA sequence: TGTGCTAGTGGTCCGGGACAGGGGGCCTACAATGAGCAGTTCTTC. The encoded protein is CASGPGQGAYNEQFF.

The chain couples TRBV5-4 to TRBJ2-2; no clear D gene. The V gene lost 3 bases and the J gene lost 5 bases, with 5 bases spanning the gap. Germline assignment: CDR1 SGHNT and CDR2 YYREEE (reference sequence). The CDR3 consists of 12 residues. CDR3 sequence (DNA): TGTGCCAGCAGCTATATTACCGGGGAGCTGTTTTTT. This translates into CASSYITGELFF.

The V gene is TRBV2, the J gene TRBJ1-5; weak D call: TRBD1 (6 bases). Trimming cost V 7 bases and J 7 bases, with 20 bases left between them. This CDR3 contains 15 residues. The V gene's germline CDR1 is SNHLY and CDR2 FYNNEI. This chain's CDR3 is CASNSHAQGKQPQHF. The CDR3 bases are TGTGCCAGCAACTCCCATGCACAGGGAAAACAGCCCCAGCATTTT. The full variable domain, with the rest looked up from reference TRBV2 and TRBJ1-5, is EPEVTQTPSHQVTQMGQEVILRCVPISNHLYFYWYRQILGQKVEFLVSFYNNEISEKSEIFDDQFSVERPDGSNFTLKIRSTKLEDSAMYFCASNSHAQGKQPQHFGDGTRLSIL.

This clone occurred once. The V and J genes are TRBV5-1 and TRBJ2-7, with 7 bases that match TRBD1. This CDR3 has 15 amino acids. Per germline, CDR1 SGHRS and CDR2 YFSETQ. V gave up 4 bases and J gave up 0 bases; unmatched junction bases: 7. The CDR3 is CASSRTGASSYEQYF. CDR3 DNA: TGCGCCAGCAGCCGGACAGGTGCAAGCTCCTACGAGCAGTACTTC.